These T cell receptor beta chains were read from a single sample in a study of early T cells in non-severe SARS-CoV-2 infection. TCRdb re-called the 5' RACE reads with MiXCR, one entry per CDR3 protein. This sample has roughly 60,000 distinct CDR3 sequences, with around 5.2% found just once. What was sequenced was whole blood. These receptors were taken from an adult who was a healthcare worker with PCR-confirmed SARS-CoV-2 infection or an uninfected control (not recorded which). Both conserved end residues are part of each CDR3. Fields, in order: J gene, clone size, D gene, V gene, CDR3 DNA, CDR3 protein. D genes are given only for firm matches. For some rows the clone size is stated as once, few or many, or as a class when expanded; others skip it.

J gene: TRBJ2-3; clone size: many; D gene: TRBD2; V gene: TRBV29-1; CDR3 DNA: TGCAGCGTTCCCCCGGGGGGGGATACGCAGTATTTT; CDR3 protein: CSVPPGGDTQYF
J gene: TRBJ2-3; clone size: many; D gene: -; V gene: TRBV3-2; CDR3 DNA: TGTGCCAGCCGCTACGCCGGTAAAACAGGGGAAATGACTCCCACAGATACGCAGTATTTT; CDR3 protein: CASRYAGKTGEMTPTDTQYF
J gene: TRBJ1-6; clone size: many; D gene: -; V gene: TRBV20-1; CDR3 DNA: TGCAGTGCTAGAGGCCTCACAGGTCCTGAGTTACCCCTCCACTTT; CDR3 protein: CSARGLTGPELPLHF
J gene: TRBJ2-1; clone size: many; D gene: -; V gene: TRBV19; CDR3 DNA: TGTGCCAGTAGTATTCCTATTCCCGAGGATTTAGTGGTTGAGCAGTTCTTC; CDR3 protein: CASSIPIPEDLVVEQFF
J gene: TRBJ1-4; clone size: many; D gene: -; V gene: TRBV6-2/TRBV6-3; CDR3 DNA: TGTGCCAGCGTCGGCCTACGGGATGAAAAACTGTTTTTT; CDR3 protein: CASVGLRDEKLFF
J gene: TRBJ1-2; clone size: many; D gene: -; V gene: TRBV7-8; CDR3 DNA: TGTGCCAGCAGCTTAGTGACCCTGGGCTACTATGGCTACACCTTC; CDR3 protein: CASSLVTLGYYGYTF
J gene: TRBJ2-4; clone size: many; D gene: TRBD1; V gene: TRBV6-2/TRBV6-3; CDR3 DNA: TGTGCCAGCAGTCGGGACAGCCGGAACATTCAGTACTTC; CDR3 protein: CASSRDSRNIQYF
J gene: TRBJ2-5; clone size: many; D gene: -; V gene: TRBV7-6; CDR3 DNA: TGTGCCAGCAGCTCCGGGCCCGCAGAGACCCAGTACTTC; CDR3 protein: CASSSGPAETQYF
J gene: TRBJ1-4; clone size: -; D gene: -; V gene: TRBV2; CDR3 DNA: TGTGCCAGCAGTGAAGCCCCCGCTGGCGGGTTTTTT; CDR3 protein: CASSEAPAGGFF
J gene: TRBJ2-5; clone size: many; D gene: TRBD2; V gene: TRBV13; CDR3 DNA: TGTGCCAGCAGCGTAAGACTAGCGGGAGGAGAGACCCAGTACTTC; CDR3 protein: CASSVRLAGGETQYF
J gene: TRBJ1-2; clone size: many; D gene: -; V gene: TRBV20-1; CDR3 DNA: TGCAGTGCTACCGGGGCCGACCTGGGAGGCTACACCTTC; CDR3 protein: CSATGADLGGYTF
J gene: TRBJ2-3; clone size: many; D gene: -; V gene: TRBV20-1; CDR3 DNA: TGCAGTGCTAGAGACCCCCGAGTGGACACAGATACGCAGTATTTT; CDR3 protein: CSARDPRVDTDTQYF
J gene: TRBJ1-2; clone size: many; D gene: -; V gene: TRBV15; CDR3 DNA: TGTGCCACCAGCAGAGATCTCCCTACCTCAGGAACCTTC; CDR3 protein: CATSRDLPTSGTF
J gene: TRBJ1-2; clone size: few; D gene: -; V gene: TRBV30; CDR3 DNA: TGTGCCTGGCAGCGGTCTACCATAGTAAGACAGGTCGACGGCTACACCTTC; CDR3 protein: CAWQRSTIVRQVDGYTF
J gene: TRBJ2-6; clone size: many; D gene: -; V gene: TRBV19; CDR3 DNA: TGTGCCAGTAGTATTCTCCCTGGGGGGATCACCGGGGCCAACGTCCTGACTTTC; CDR3 protein: CASSILPGGITGANVLTF
J gene: TRBJ1-6; clone size: many; D gene: -; V gene: TRBV9; CDR3 DNA: TGTGCCAGCAGCGCGAACAGTAAAAGCTCCTATAATTCACCCCTCCACTTT; CDR3 protein: CASSANSKSSYNSPLHF
J gene: TRBJ2-5; clone size: many; D gene: -; V gene: TRBV6-5; CDR3 DNA: TGTGCCAGCAGCCTAAACAGGGTTCCCCCACCCCAAGAGACCCAGTACTTC; CDR3 protein: CASSLNRVPPPQETQYF
J gene: TRBJ1-4; clone size: many; D gene: -; V gene: TRBV12-3/TRBV12-4; CDR3 DNA: TGTGCCAGCAGTCCCGAAGGAGGGGAAAAACTGTTTTTT; CDR3 protein: CASSPEGGEKLFF
J gene: TRBJ2-3; clone size: many; D gene: -; V gene: TRBV7-2; CDR3 DNA: TGTGCCAGCAGCTTAGAGCAGGGCCGTCGCACAGATACGCAGTATTTT; CDR3 protein: CASSLEQGRRTDTQYF
J gene: TRBJ2-2; clone size: many; D gene: -; V gene: TRBV10-3; CDR3 DNA: TGTGCCATCAAGAGGGCTACCGACACCGGGGAGCTGTTTTTT; CDR3 protein: CAIKRATDTGELFF
J gene: TRBJ1-5; clone size: -; D gene: TRBD1; V gene: TRBV20-1; CDR3 DNA: TGCAGTGCTGCCGGGCGTGGACAGGGCAGCAATCAGCCCCAGCATTTT; CDR3 protein: CSAAGRGQGSNQPQHF
J gene: TRBJ2-3; clone size: few; D gene: TRBD2; V gene: TRBV6-4; CDR3 DNA: TGTGCCAGCAGTGGGCTAGCGGGGACGACAGATACGCAGTATTTT; CDR3 protein: CASSGLAGTTDTQYF
J gene: TRBJ1-1; clone size: many; D gene: -; V gene: TRBV5-1; CDR3 DNA: TGCGCCAGCAGCTTCGAACCGGTGGGGATGGTGAACACTGAAGCTTTCTTT; CDR3 protein: CASSFEPVGMVNTEAFF
J gene: TRBJ1-2; clone size: few; D gene: TRBD1; V gene: TRBV27; CDR3 DNA: TGTGCCAGCAGTCCATACCCCGGGACAGGGGGTAGTAACTATGGCTACACCTTC; CDR3 protein: CASSPYPGTGGSNYGYTF
J gene: TRBJ2-5; clone size: many; D gene: -; V gene: TRBV5-1; CDR3 DNA: TGCGCCGGCAGCTTGGAAGAAGAGACCCAGTACTTC; CDR3 protein: CAGSLEEETQYF
J gene: TRBJ1-5; clone size: many; D gene: -; V gene: TRBV20-1; CDR3 DNA: TGCAGTGCTGGTCTCGGGAGCAATCAGCCCCAGCATTTT; CDR3 protein: CSAGLGSNQPQHF
J gene: TRBJ1-2; clone size: many; D gene: TRBD1; V gene: TRBV9; CDR3 DNA: TGTGCCAGCAGCAATGCCAGGGGGAGGAATGGCTACACCTTC; CDR3 protein: CASSNARGRNGYTF
J gene: TRBJ2-1; clone size: few; D gene: -; V gene: TRBV13; CDR3 DNA: TGTGCCAGCACCTTAGGGAAAGGGGGGAATGAGCAGTTCTTC; CDR3 protein: CASTLGKGGNEQFF